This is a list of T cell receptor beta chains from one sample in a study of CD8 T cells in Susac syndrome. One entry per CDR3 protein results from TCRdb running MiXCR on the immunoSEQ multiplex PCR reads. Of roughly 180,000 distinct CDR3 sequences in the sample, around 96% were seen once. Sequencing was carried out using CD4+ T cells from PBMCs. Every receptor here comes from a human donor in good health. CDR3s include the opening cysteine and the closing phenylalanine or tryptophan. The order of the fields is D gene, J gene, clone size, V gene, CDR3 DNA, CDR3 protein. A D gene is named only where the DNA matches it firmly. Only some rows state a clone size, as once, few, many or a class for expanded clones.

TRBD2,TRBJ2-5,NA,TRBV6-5,TGTGCCAGCAGTCCCTGGACTAGCGGGGAGACCCAGTACTTC,CASSPWTSGETQYF
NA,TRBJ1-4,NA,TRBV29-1,TGCAGCGTTATAGGGCCAACTAATGAAAAACTGTTTTTT,CSVIGPTNEKLFF
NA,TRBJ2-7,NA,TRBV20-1,TGCAGTGCTCATCCGGGACTTCTTAATTACGAGCAGTACTTC,CSAHPGLLNYEQYF
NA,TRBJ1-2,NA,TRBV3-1,TGTGCCAGCAGCCAAGCGAATAGAGGCTACACCTTC,CASSQANRGYTF
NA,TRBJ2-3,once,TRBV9,TGTGCCAGCAGCACGCGACAGGGAGGTTTCGCAGATACGCAGTATTTT,CASSTRQGGFADTQYF
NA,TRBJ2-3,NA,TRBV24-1,TGTGCCACCGGACTGGGCACAGATACGCAGTATTTT,CATGLGTDTQYF
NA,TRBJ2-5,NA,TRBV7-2,TGTGCCAGCAGCTTAGTCGCAGGCCCCGAGACCCAGTACTTC,CASSLVAGPETQYF
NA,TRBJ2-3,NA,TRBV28,TGTGCCAGCATAGGTAGCACAGATACGCAGTATTTT,CASIGSTDTQYF
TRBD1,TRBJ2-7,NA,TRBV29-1,TGCAGCGCGGTCCCGGGACAGGGGTCCTACGAGCAGTACTTC,CSAVPGQGSYEQYF
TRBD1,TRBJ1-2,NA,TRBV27,TGTGCCAGCAGTTCCGGGACAGAAGGCTATGGCTACACCTTC,CASSSGTEGYGYTF
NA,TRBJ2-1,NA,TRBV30,TGTGCCTGGGGAATATACAATGAGCAGTTCTTC,CAWGIYNEQFF
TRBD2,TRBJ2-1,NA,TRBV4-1,TGCGCCAGCAGGACTAGCGGGAGTCGGAATGAGCAGTTCTTC,CASRTSGSRNEQFF
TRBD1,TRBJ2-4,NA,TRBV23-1,TGCGCCAGCAGCGACAGGGGGTGGGAAAACATTCAGTACTTC,CASSDRGWENIQYF
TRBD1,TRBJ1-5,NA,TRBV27,TGTGCCAGCAGAGGCGGACAGGGACTTATTAATCAGCCCCAGCATTTT,CASRGGQGLINQPQHF
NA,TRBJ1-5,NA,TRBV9,TGTGCCAGCGGGGGGAACAATCAGCCCCAGCATTTT,CASGGNNQPQHF
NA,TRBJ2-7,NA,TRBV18,TGTGCCAGCTCACCAAACTACGAGCAGTACTTC,CASSPNYEQYF
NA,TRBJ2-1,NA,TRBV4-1,TGCGCCAGCAGCCTCCCTGAAGCGGGCCACTACAATGAGCAGTTCTTC,CASSLPEAGHYNEQFF
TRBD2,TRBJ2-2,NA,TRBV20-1,TGCAGTGCTTCGACTAGCGGGAGGGCCAACACCGGGGAGCTGTTTTTT,CSASTSGRANTGELFF
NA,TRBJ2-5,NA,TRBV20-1,TGCAGTGCTAGACACCCCCTTTCCAGCAGCCAAGAGACCCAGTACTTC,CSARHPLSSSQETQYF
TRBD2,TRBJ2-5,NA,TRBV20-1,TGCAGTGCTATTAGCGGGATGGGAGAGACCCAGTACTTC,CSAISGMGETQYF
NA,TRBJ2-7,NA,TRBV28,TGTGCCAGCAGTTTTGTCTCTGGCGACGAGCAGTACTTC,CASSFVSGDEQYF
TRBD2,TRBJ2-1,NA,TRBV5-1,TGCGCCAGCAGCTACCTAGCGGGAGGTGCTGAGCAGTTCTTC,CASSYLAGGAEQFF
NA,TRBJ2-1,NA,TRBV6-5,TGTGCCAGCAGAATTAGCCTAATCCACAATGAGCAGTTCTTC,CASRISLIHNEQFF
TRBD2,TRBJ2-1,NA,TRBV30,TGTGCCTGGAGTGTGCGACTAGCGGGAGGGCCGAAAGAGCAGTTCTTC,CAWSVRLAGGPKEQFF
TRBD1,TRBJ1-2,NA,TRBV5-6,TGTGCCAGCAGACAGGGGTCGGGAGGCTACACCTTC,CASRQGSGGYTF
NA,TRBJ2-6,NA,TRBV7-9,TGTGCCAGCAGCCGGGTGGTGTCTGGGGCCAACGTCCTGACTTTC,CASSRVVSGANVLTF
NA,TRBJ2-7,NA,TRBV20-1,TGCAGTGCCGGGCATTTTCTCCTGAGCTCCTACGAGCAGTACTTC,CSAGHFLLSSYEQYF
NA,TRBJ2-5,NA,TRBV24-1,TGTGCCACCAGTGAACCCGGACAGCAAGAGACCCAGTACTTC,CATSEPGQQETQYF
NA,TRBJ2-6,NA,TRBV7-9,TGTGCCAGCAGCTGGACAACTGGGGCCAACGTCCTGACTTTC,CASSWTTGANVLTF
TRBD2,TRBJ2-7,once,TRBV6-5,TGTGCCAGCAGTCACCGGTTGGGCGGGGGAAGGGAGCAGTACTTC,CASSHRLGGGREQYF
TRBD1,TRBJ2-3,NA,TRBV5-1,TGCGCCAGCAGCCCCCTAAGGGACAGGGGTTCTCAACGCACAGATACGCAGTATTTT,CASSPLRDRGSQRTDTQYF
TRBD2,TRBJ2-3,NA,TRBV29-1,TGCAGCGGGGGACTAGCGCCCACGGGCACAGATACGCAGTATTTT,CSGGLAPTGTDTQYF
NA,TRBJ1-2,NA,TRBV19,TGTGCCAGTTCCCCGGACACCCCCTATGGCTACACCTTC,CASSPDTPYGYTF
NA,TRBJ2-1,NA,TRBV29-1,TGCAGCGTTCAGCGGGTCAGTGACAATGAGCAGTTCTTC,CSVQRVSDNEQFF
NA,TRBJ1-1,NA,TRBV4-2,TGTGCCAGCAGCCAAGAAGTCAGGAATGAAGCTTTCTTT,CASSQEVRNEAFF
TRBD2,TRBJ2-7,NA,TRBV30,TGTGCCTTAAGCGGGATTTCCTACGAGCAGTACTTC,CALSGISYEQYF
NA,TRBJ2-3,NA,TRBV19,TGTGCCAGTAGTTCCCCCCGGGACTCTCCGCAGCACCCGTATTTT,CASSSPRDSPQHPYF
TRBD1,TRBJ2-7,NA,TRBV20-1,TGCAGTGCTAAGGGCAGGGGGCCTTACGAGCAGTACTTC,CSAKGRGPYEQYF
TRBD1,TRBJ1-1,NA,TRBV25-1,TGTGCCAGCACGATTTCCGGACAGGGCGGGGCTTTCTTT,CASTISGQGGAFF
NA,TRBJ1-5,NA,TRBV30,TGTGCCTGGAGGGAGAGGAGCAATCAGCCCCAGCATTTT,CAWRERSNQPQHF
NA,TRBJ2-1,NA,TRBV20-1,TGCAGTGCTGTCCGAGATGAGCAGTTCTTC,CSAVRDEQFF